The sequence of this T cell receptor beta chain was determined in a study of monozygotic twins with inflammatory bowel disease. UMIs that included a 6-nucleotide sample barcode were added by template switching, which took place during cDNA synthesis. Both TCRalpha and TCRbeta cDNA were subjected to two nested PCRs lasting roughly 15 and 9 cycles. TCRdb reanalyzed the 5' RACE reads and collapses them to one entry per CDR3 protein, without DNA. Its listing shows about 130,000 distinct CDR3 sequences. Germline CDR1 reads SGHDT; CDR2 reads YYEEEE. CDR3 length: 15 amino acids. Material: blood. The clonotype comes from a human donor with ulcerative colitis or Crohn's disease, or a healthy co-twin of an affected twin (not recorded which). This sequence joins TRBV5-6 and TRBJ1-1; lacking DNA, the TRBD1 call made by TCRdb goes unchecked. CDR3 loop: CASSSLDRQNTEAFF.